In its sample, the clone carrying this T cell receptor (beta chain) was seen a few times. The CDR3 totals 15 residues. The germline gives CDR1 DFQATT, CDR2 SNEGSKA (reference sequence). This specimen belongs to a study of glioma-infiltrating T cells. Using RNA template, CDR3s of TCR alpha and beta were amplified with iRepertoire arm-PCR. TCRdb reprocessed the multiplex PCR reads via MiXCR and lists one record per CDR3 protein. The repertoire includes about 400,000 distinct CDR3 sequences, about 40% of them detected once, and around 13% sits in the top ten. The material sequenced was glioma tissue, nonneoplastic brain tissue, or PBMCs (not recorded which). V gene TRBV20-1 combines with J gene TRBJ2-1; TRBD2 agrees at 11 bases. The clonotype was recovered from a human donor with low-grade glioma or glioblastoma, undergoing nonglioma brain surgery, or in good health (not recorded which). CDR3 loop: CSTSGSLLGYNEQFF. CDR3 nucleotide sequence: TGCAGCACTAGCGGGAGTCTTCTCGGGTACAATGAGCAGTTCTTC.